This T cell receptor (beta chain) was sequenced in a study of graft-versus-host responses after intestinal transplantation. Sequenced by immunoSEQ multiplex PCR; TCRdb stores in-frame clones only, minus some. The table lists around 9,400 clones, about 95% of them singletons, with roughly 16% in the top ten. This CDR3 contains 14 residues. Germline V CDR1 and CDR2: GTSNPN, SVGIG (reference sequence). V lost 2 bases to trimming and J lost 0 bases, with 10 bases between them. Overall study results and limits: Subjects displaying graft-donor T cell macrochimerism possessed elevated graft-versus-host to host-versus-graft clonal ratios inside allografts.

Note on this clone: Its antigen remains unknown.

This TCR came from a human patient who received an intestinal transplant, so some T cells may come from the graft donor. This specimen was bone marrow, taken 500 to 550 days after intestinal transplantation. The genes are TRBV30 and TRBJ1-1; no reliable D call. The CDR3 DNA reads TGTGCCTGGAGTTTAGTACCGTTGAACACTGAAGCTTTCTTT. Encoded protein: CAWSLVPLNTEAFF. The whole variable domain, remainder taken from reference TRBV30 and TRBJ1-1, is SQTIHQWPATLVQPVGSPLSLECTVEGTSNPNLYWYRQAAGRGLQLLFYSVGIGQISSEVPQNLSASRPQDRQFILSSKKLLLSDSGFYLCAWSLVPLNTEAFFGQGTRLTVV.